A single TCR beta chain is shown here with its context. Its antigen is still unknown. Amplification used 60 Vbeta primers and 13 Jbeta primers. The data were produced by immunoSEQ multiplex PCR, yet TCRdb's version contains in-frame clones alone and is incomplete. The sample carries under 150,000 clones, more than 70% recorded once. The CDR3 contains 14 residues. Trimming removed 6 bases from V and 5 bases from J; junction bases left unmatched: 8. The sample is drawn from a study of cytomegalovirus exposure and HLA in healthy donors. Overall study findings and caveats: TRBV6-2, TRBV6-3 and some other V segments were unresolvable in 87-base-pair reads.

The receptor was derived from a man between 50 and 59 years old in good health and CMV-seronegative. The chain joins TRBV6-7 to TRBJ2-7; TRBD1 matches at 9 bases. TRBV6-7 is designated an ORF whose function remains uncertain. Sequencing used PBMCs. The CDR3 is CASSSGTGLDEQYF. CDR3 sequence (DNA): TGTGCCAGCAGCTCCGGGACAGGGCTCGACGAGCAGTACTTC.